One and the same sample provided the 15 T cell receptor beta chains below, sequenced in a study of graft-versus-host responses after intestinal transplantation. Sequenced by immunoSEQ multiplex PCR; TCRdb stores in-frame clones only, minus some. The table lists around 100,000 clones, about nine tenths of them singletons, with roughly 0.2% in the top ten. These receptors have no known antigen. The sequenced sample was unstimulated CD4+ T cells sorted from spleen or lymph node cells, obtained before transplant. The receptors shown here come from a human donor who was the organ donor for an intestinal transplant.

The chain has TRBV19 and TRBJ2-6; D unclear. Germline lookup yields CDR1 LNHDA and CDR2 SQIVND (reference sequence). The V gene lost 6 bases and the J gene lost 0 bases, with 9 bases spanning the gap. This CDR3 comprises 15 residues. Written as DNA, the CDR3 is TGTGCCAGTAGACCCGGCGGCTCTGGGGCCAACGTCCTGACTTTC. As protein: CASRPGGSGANVLTF.

The CDR3 DNA reads TGTGCCAGCAGCCAAGATCGGGGGGATTATCAGCCCCAGCATTTT. Amino acids: CASSQDRGDYQPQHF. The chain combines TRBV4-2 with TRBJ1-5, with a possible D match to TRBD1 (5 bases). The germline CDR1 and CDR2 sequences are LGHNA and YNFKEQ. The CDR3 totals 15 residues. Between the trimmed V and J ends, which lost 0 bases and 5 bases, there was a span of 11 bases.

The V and J genes are TRBV7-2 and TRBJ2-7, with D perhaps matching TRBD2 (6 bases). V lost 5 bases and J lost 4, with 18 bases in between. The CDR3 totals 15 residues. CDR1 SGHTA and CDR2 FQGNSA come from the germline V gene. The CDR3 loop is CASSPLRARGYEQYF. CDR3 bases: TGTGCCAGCAGCCCGCTACGTGCACGGGGGTACGAGCAGTACTTC.

The chain employs TRBV19 and TRBJ2-5, with 9 bases identical to TRBD2. Germline lookup yields CDR1 LNHDA and CDR2 SQIVND (reference sequence). V dropped 3 bases and J dropped 5; count of bases not matched to a gene: 10. CDR3 size: 16 residues. In DNA form, the CDR3 reads TGTGCCAGTAGTATTCTCGCGGGGGGGCTTCGGGAGACCCAGTACTTC. It codes for CASSILAGGLRETQYF.

The chain has TRBV19 and TRBJ2-3, with a tentative D call TRBD2 (6 bases). In germline, CDR1 is LNHDA, CDR2 SQIVND (reference sequence). Trimming removed 5 bases from V and 2 bases from J, with 17 bases in between. The CDR3 consists of 16 residues. CDR3 protein: CASSLPGTHTTDTQYF. The CDR3 nucleotides are TGTGCCAGTAGTCTCCCCGGGACTCACACCACAGATACGCAGTATTTT. Full variable domain (outside the CDR3, taken from reference TRBV19 and TRBJ2-3): DGGITQSPKYLFRKEGQNVTLSCEQNLNHDAMYWYRQDPGQGLRLIYYSQIVNDFQKGDIAEGYSVSREKKESFPLTVTSAQKNPTAFYLCASSLPGTHTTDTQYFGPGTRLTVL.

This clone was recorded only once. The chain links TRBV9 to TRBJ2-7, with 14 bases matching TRBD2. Looked up from germline, CDR1 is SGDLS and CDR2 is YYNGEE. The V gene end was trimmed by 3 bases and the J gene end by 5 bases; junction bases not matched to a gene: 10. CDR3 size: 17 residues. The CDR3 nucleotides read TGTGCCAGCAGCGCCGGACTAGCGGGGGGTTTTGGCGACGAGCAGTACTTC. This translates into CASSAGLAGGFGDEQYF.

In DNA form, the CDR3 reads TGTGCCAGTAGTCCGCTTTTTCGGTCTCTGACTTTCTTT. Translation: CASSPLFRSLTFF. This chain uses TRBV19 with TRBJ1-1, with D unresolved. CDR1 is LNHDA and CDR2 is SQIVND in the germline V gene (reference sequence). The CDR3 covers 13 residues. V was cut by 5 bases and J by 12 bases, with 19 bases left in between.

The rearrangement links TRBV4-3 to TRBJ1-2, with TRBD1 as a possible D gene (6 bases). Germline loops: CDR1 LGHNA, CDR2 YSLEER. The CDR3 covers 15 residues. Trimming left V 0 bases short and J 0 bases short, with 8 bases between. CDR3 residues: CASSQEGGANYGYTF. The CDR3 DNA reads TGCGCCAGCAGCCAAGAAGGGGGAGCTAACTATGGCTACACCTTC.

This chain joins TRBV7-9 and TRBJ1-4, with D possibly matching TRBD1 (5 bases). The CDR3 runs 13 residues. Looked up from germline, CDR1 is SEHNR and CDR2 is FQNEAQ (reference sequence). The V gene lost 4 bases and the J gene lost 6 bases, with 9 bases spanning the gap. The CDR3 coding sequence is TGTGCCAGCAGCTCCAGGGTATATGAAAAACTGTTTTTT. It is translated as CASSSRVYEKLFF.

The CDR3 is CASSLWESTGNSGANVLTF. The CDR3 bases are TGCGCCAGCAGCTTGTGGGAGTCAACAGGGAACTCTGGGGCCAACGTCCTGACTTTC. The chain has TRBV5-1 and TRBJ2-6, with a tentative D call TRBD1 (6 bases). This CDR3 spans 19 amino acids. V lost 1 base and J 0 bases, leaving 17 bases between the germline ends. CDR1 SGHRS and CDR2 YFSETQ come from the germline V gene.

CDR3 sequence (DNA): TGTGCCAGCAGCCGCCGATCGGGAGAGCAGTACTTC. Translation: CASSRRSGEQYF. V gene TRBV27 combines with J gene TRBJ2-7; possibly TRBD2 for D (5 bases). Looked up from germline, CDR1 is MNHEY and CDR2 is SMNVEV (reference sequence). The CDR3 is made up of 12 amino acids. V was pared by 6 bases and J by 7 bases, with 13 bases between.

The J gene is TRBJ1-5, the V gene TRBV12-2; whether TRBD1, the table's D call, matches the DNA was not checked. TRBV12-2 has pseudogene status. This CDR3 has 15 residues. CDR3 nucleotides: TGTGCAAGTCACCTTCCAAGTTGGGCTCGACAGCCCCAGCATTTT. Protein: CASHLPSWARQPQHF.

The V call is TRBV7-2, the J call TRBJ1-1; D perhaps matches TRBD1 (5 bases). CDR1 SGHTA and CDR2 FQGNSA come from the germline V gene. The CDR3 covers 15 residues. Trimming shortened V by 6 bases and J by 2 bases, and 16 bases separated the two germline ends. This CDR3 is CASSPPGTFNTEAFF. DNA for the CDR3: TGTGCCAGCAGTCCTCCCGGGACTTTTAACACTGAAGCTTTCTTT.

The chain uses TRBV4-3 and TRBJ1-5; D gene unclear. CDR1 and CDR2 (germline): LGHNA, YSLEER. V dropped 0 bases and J dropped 3 bases, with 9 bases sitting between them. The CDR3 consists of 15 residues. The CDR3 reads CASSQDLSFNQPQHF. The CDR3 region has the DNA TGCGCCAGCAGCCAAGATTTAAGCTTCAATCAGCCCCAGCATTTT.

V usage is TRBV5-6 and J usage is TRBJ2-4; 9 bases match TRBD2. V lost 0 bases, J lost 0 bases, and 10 bases stayed unmatched. Germline CDR1 SGHDT, CDR2 YYEEEE. This CDR3 is 19 amino acids long. As DNA, the CDR3 is TGTGCCAGCAGCTTGGTGCGGGGGGGAAAGAGTGGAGCCAAAAACATTCAGTACTTC. It specifies CASSLVRGGKSGAKNIQYF. The whole variable domain, remainder taken from reference TRBV5-6 and TRBJ2-4, is DAGVTQSPTHLIKTRGQQVTLRCSPKSGHDTVSWYQQALGQGPQFIFQYYEEEERQRGNFPDRFSGHQFPNYSSELNVNALLLGDSALYLCASSLVRGGKSGAKNIQYFGAGTRLSVL.